The rows below give T cell receptor beta chains drawn from one sample of a study of CD4 T cell repertoires in COVID-19. The data were produced by immunoSEQ multiplex PCR, yet TCRdb's version contains in-frame clones alone and is incomplete. Counted here are fewer than 100,000 clones, 83% occurring once; the ten biggest clones make up around 0.58%. This sample comprised CD4+ T cells from peripheral blood, obtained after recovery from COVID-19. The origin of the receptors is a human donor who had COVID-19. Both conserved end residues are trimmed from each CDR3.

V gene,CDR3 length,J gene,CDR3 protein
TRBV7-9,12,TRBJ1-2,ASSRVGGTHGYT
TRBV2,13,TRBJ1-4,ASSEGGQGGEKLF
TRBV12-3/TRBV12-4,10,TRBJ2-7,ASSFWTYEQY
TRBV5-1,12,TRBJ1-5,ASSLEGPNQPQH
TRBV3-1/TRBV3-2,14,TRBJ2-7,ASSRLTGGRSHEQY
TRBV19,12,TRBJ2-1,ASSMGRTRDEQF
TRBV29-1,10,TRBJ1-1,SVGTGRTEAF
TRBV3-1/TRBV3-2,13,TRBJ2-7,ASSHPGTGAYEQY
TRBV19,14,TRBJ2-3,ASSIGVQTSTDTQY
TRBV9,12,TRBJ2-7,ASSVGGVGAEQY
TRBV3-1/TRBV3-2,10,TRBJ2-7,ASSQGAQTHY
TRBV20-1,9,TRBJ2-7,SATKSYEQY
TRBV6-4,10,TRBJ2-2,ASRGSVGELF
TRBV5-1,14,TRBJ2-2,ASSFTPTSAAGELF
TRBV10-3,13,TRBJ2-7,AISESGLDSYEQY
TRBV10-3,12,TRBJ2-3,AIGGGGPGDTQY
TRBV25-1,13,TRBJ2-2,ASSGGQGFTGELF
TRBV4-2,12,TRBJ2-2,ASSQETGSGELF
TRBV6-4,11,TRBJ1-1,ASSADPNTEAF
TRBV12-3/TRBV12-4,11,TRBJ1-2,ASTLGSGVGYT
TRBV5-1,14,TRBJ2-5,ASSFEIAALVGTQY
TRBV12-3/TRBV12-4,11,TRBJ2-7,ASSSGPNYEQY
TRBV28,12,TRBJ2-6,ASKRDTAANVLT
TRBV2,13,TRBJ2-4,ASSLQGAVFAIQY
TRBV5-4,13,TRBJ1-1,ASSLGGFMNTEAF
TRBV7-8,13,TRBJ1-3,ASSSMGTLGNTIY
TRBV5-6,11,TRBJ2-2,ASSGQNTGELF
TRBV6-1,12,TRBJ1-4,ASSERQFNEKLF